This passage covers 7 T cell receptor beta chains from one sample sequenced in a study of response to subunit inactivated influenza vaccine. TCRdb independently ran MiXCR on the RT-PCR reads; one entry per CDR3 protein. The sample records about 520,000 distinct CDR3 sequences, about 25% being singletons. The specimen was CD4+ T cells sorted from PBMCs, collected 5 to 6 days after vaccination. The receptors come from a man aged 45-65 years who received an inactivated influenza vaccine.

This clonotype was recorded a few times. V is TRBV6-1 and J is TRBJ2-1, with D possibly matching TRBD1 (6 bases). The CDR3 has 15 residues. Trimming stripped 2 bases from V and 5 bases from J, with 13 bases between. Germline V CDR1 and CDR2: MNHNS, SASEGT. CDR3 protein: CASSEPQGRNNEQFF. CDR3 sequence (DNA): TGTGCCAGCAGTGAACCTCAGGGGAGAAACAATGAGCAGTTCTTC.

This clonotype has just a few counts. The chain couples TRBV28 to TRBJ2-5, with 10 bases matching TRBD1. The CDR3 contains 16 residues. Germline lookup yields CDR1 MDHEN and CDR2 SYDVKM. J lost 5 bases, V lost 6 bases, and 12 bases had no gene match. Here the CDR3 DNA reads TGTGCCAGCAGACCCAGAGGGGACAGGGGTTGGGAGACCCAGTACTTC. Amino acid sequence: CASRPRGDRGWETQYF.

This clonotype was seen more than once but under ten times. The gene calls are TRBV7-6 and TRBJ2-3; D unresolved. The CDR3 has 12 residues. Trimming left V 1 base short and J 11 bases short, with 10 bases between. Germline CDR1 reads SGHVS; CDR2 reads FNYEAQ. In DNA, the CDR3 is TGTGCCAGCAGCTTAGGATCCTCGGGGCAGTATTTT. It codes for CASSLGSSGQYF.

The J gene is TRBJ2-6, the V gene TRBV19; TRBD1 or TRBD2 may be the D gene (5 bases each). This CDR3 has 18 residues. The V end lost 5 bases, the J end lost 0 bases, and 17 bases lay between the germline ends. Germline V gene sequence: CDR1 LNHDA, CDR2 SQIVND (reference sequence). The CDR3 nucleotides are TGTGCCAGTAGTTCCCTCCGGGACCGATACTCTGGGGCCAACGTCCTGACTTTC. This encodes CASSSLRDRYSGANVLTF.

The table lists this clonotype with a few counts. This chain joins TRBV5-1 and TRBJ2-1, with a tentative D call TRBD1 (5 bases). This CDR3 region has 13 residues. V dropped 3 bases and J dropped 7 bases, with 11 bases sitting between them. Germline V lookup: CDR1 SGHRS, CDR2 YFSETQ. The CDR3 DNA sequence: TGCGCCAGCAGCTCAGGGTCAGGGAATGAGCAGTTCTTC. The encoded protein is CASSSGSGNEQFF.

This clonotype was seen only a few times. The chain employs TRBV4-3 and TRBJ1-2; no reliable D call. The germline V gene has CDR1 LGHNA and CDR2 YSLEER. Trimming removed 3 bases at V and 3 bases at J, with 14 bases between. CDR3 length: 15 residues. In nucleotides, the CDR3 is TGCGCCAGCAGCCAGTCGGTCAGTACAGACTATGGCTACACCTTC. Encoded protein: CASSQSVSTDYGYTF.

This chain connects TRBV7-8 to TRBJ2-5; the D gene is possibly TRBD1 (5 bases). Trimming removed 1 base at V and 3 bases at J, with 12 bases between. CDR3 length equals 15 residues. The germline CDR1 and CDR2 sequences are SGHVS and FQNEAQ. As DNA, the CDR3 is TGTGCCAGCAGCTTAGTCGAACAGGCCAAAGAGACCCAGTACTTC. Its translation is CASSLVEQAKETQYF.